A selection of T cell receptor beta chains follows, all from one sample in a study of read filtering for tumor transcriptome and immune sequencing. TCRdb re-called the reads with MiXCR, one entry per CDR3 protein. The table includes about 24,000 distinct CDR3 sequences, more than 20% detected once. Sequenced input: a population of CD138-negative cells sorted from bone marrow. The receptors were gathered from a donor at least 40 years old with multiple myeloma. The CDR3 runs from the conserved cysteine through the conserved F or W. Fields, in order: D gene, J gene, clone size, V gene, CDR3 protein, CDR3 DNA. The D gene is left open where the match is weak. Clone size, where shown, is once, few, many, or a class for clones that have expanded.

. TRBJ1-2 many TRBV6-2/TRBV6-3 CASRTDRTLNYGYTF TGTGCCAGCAGGACGGACAGAACCTTAAACTATGGCTACACCTTC
. TRBJ1-1 . TRBV5-4 CASSGGGAAGTEAFF TGTGCCAGCAGCGGCGGCGGAGCTGCTGGCACTGAAGCTTTCTTT
. TRBJ2-3 many TRBV5-1 CASSPGLQKSTDTQYF TGCGCCAGCAGCCCCGGACTCCAGAAAAGCACAGATACGCAGTATTTT
. TRBJ2-7 many TRBV29-1 CSVGRGLSYEQYF TGCAGCGTTGGGAGGGGGCTGTCCTACGAGCAGTACTTC
. TRBJ2-1 many TRBV7-2 CASSARSYNEQFF TGTGCCAGCAGCGCCCGGTCGTACAATGAGCAGTTCTTC
TRBD1 TRBJ2-1 medium-sized TRBV12-3/TRBV12-4 CASRATGGGFDNEQFF TGTGCCAGCAGGGCGACAGGGGGCGGATTCGACAATGAGCAGTTCTTC
. TRBJ2-7 . TRBV13 CASSPGPSSYEQYF TGTGCCAGCAGCCCAGGCCCTAGCTCCTACGAGCAGTACTTC
TRBD2 TRBJ2-1 many TRBV20-1 CSAPGLAGEAYNEQFF TGCAGTGCCCCGGGACTAGCGGGAGAGGCCTACAATGAGCAGTTCTTC
. TRBJ2-7 many TRBV28 CASSKPGIAYEQYF TGTGCCAGCAGTAAGCCAGGGATAGCCTACGAGCAGTACTTC
TRBD2 TRBJ2-1 many TRBV14 CASSQRTSAFSYNEQFF TGTGCCAGCAGCCAGCGGACTAGCGCCTTCTCCTACAATGAGCAGTTCTTC
TRBD2 TRBJ2-3 many TRBV29-1 CSVDPSGSLPTDTQYF TGCAGCGTTGACCCCAGCGGGAGCCTCCCCACAGATACGCAGTATTTT
. TRBJ1-1 many TRBV5-1 CASSLEQGRTEAFF TGCGCCAGCAGCTTGGAACAGGGTCGGACTGAAGCTTTCTTT
TRBD2 TRBJ2-7 many TRBV29-1 CSAELAEAGRYEQYF TGCAGCGCTGAGCTAGCGGAGGCAGGTCGGTACGAGCAGTACTTC
. TRBJ2-7 many TRBV28 CAGSSSYEQYF TGTGCCGGCAGTTCCTCCTACGAGCAGTACTTC
. TRBJ2-1 medium-sized TRBV2 CASSGLLSYNEQFF TGTGCCAGCAGTGGACTACTCTCCTACAATGAGCAGTTCTTC
. TRBJ1-6 many TRBV20-1 CSARERSSYNSPLHF TGCAGTGCTAGAGAACGTAGCTCCTATAATTCACCCCTCCACTTT
. TRBJ1-1 many TRBV7-9 CASSFSGGAEAFF TGTGCCAGCAGCTTTTCTGGCGGCGCTGAAGCTTTCTTT
. TRBJ2-3 many TRBV20-1 CSATEMQGRTDTQYF TGCAGTGCTACAGAGATGCAGGGCAGGACAGATACGCAGTATTTT
. TRBJ2-3 many TRBV29-1 CSVGGEGGATDTQYF TGCAGCGTTGGTGGGGAAGGGGGGGCTACAGATACGCAGTATTTT
. TRBJ2-6 many TRBV7-2 CASSLTGFGSGANVLTF TGTGCCAGCAGCTTAACAGGGTTCGGGTCTGGGGCCAACGTCCTGACTTTC
TRBD1 TRBJ2-5 many TRBV18 CASSRLGQGTGETQYF TGTGCCAGCTCACGACTTGGACAGGGGACCGGGGAGACCCAGTACTTC
TRBD1 TRBJ2-1 many TRBV11-2 CASRPQGVSYNEQFF TGTGCCAGCAGACCACAGGGGGTCTCCTACAATGAGCAGTTCTTC